The present TCR beta chain was sequenced within a study of blood T cell repertoires in COVID-19. This clone was observed a single time. Method: immunoSEQ multiplex PCR; TCRdb's copy keeps in-frame clones and lacks some. The sample holds about 120,000 clones; around 90% are singletons and the top ten take less than 9.5%. The germline CDR1 and CDR2 sequences are SGDLS and YYNGEE. The length of the CDR3 is 15 residues. V lost 3 bases, J lost 6 bases, and 12 bases stayed unmatched. The V call is TRBV9, the J call TRBJ2-7; 7 bases map to TRBD1. The sequencing input was peripheral blood. The receptor comes from a human donor in a cohort sampled during active COVID-19. As DNA, the CDR3 is TGTGCCAGCAGCGCCGGGACCGACAGGGCGTCCGAGCAGTACTTC. Protein sequence: CASSAGTDRASEQYF.